The clone carrying this T cell receptor beta chain was seen more than once but under ten times. As to treatment: roughly 19 received Ad26.COV2.S at low or high dose, single or two shots; 5 received placebo; per-sample allocation not given. Day 63 following the first vaccine or placebo injection was when the samples were taken. Method: immunoSEQ multiplex PCR; TCRdb's copy keeps in-frame clones and lacks some. The data contain approximately 480,000 clones, 70% to 90% of them singletons. The sample belongs to a study of Ad26.COV2.S vaccination and SARS-CoV-2 variants. Trimming at V came to 0 bases and at J to 6 bases, leaving 6 bases not matched to a gene. Germline lookup yields CDR1 SGHRS and CDR2 YFSETQ. CDR3 length equals 14 residues.

The sequence was collected from a person between 18 and 65 years old who received the Ad26.COV2.S COVID-19 vaccine or a placebo. This sequence joins TRBV5-1 and TRBJ2-7; 7 nucleotides match TRBD1. The source was peripheral blood, collected in a trial of Ad26.COV2.S vaccine versus placebo. CDR3 in amino acids: CASSLVGQAGEQYF. The CDR3 coding sequence is TGCGCCAGCAGCTTGGTTGGACAGGCCGGCGAGCAGTACTTC. Filled out from reference TRBV5-1 and TRBJ2-7, the complete variable domain reads KAGVTQTPRYLIKTRGQQVTLSCSPISGHRSVSWYQQTPGQGLQFLFEYFSETQRNKGNFPGRFSGRQFSNSRSEMNVSTLELGDSALYLCASSLVGQAGEQYFGPGTRLTVT.